A selection of T cell receptor beta chains follows, all from one sample in a study of T cells in Graves' hyperthyroidism and ophthalmopathy. MiXCR was run by TCRdb on the multiplex PCR reads, yielding one entry per CDR3 protein. The table shows over 700,000 distinct CDR3 sequences, with about 17% occurring only once. What was sequenced was blood. All receptors come from a woman aged 50 to 60 with Graves' hyperthyroidism that later progressed to Graves' ophthalmopathy. CDR3s include the opening cysteine and the closing phenylalanine or tryptophan. Fields, in order: clone size, D gene, J gene, V gene, CDR3 protein, CDR3 DNA. D genes are given only for firm matches. A row's size may be missing; if present it is once, few, many or a size class.

clone size: few; D gene: -; J gene: TRBJ1-5; V gene: TRBV29-1; CDR3 protein: CSVVERSNQPQHF; CDR3 DNA: TGCAGCGTTGTAGAACGGAGCAATCAGCCCCAGCATTTT
clone size: -; D gene: TRBD1; J gene: TRBJ1-1; V gene: TRBV7-6; CDR3 protein: CASSLQGVRTEAFF; CDR3 DNA: TGTGCCAGCAGCTTACAGGGGGTTCGGACTGAAGCTTTCTTT
clone size: many; D gene: TRBD2; J gene: TRBJ2-5; V gene: TRBV7-2; CDR3 protein: CASSPEAGGPETQYF; CDR3 DNA: TGTGCCAGCAGCCCAGAAGCGGGGGGGCCGGAGACCCAGTACTTC
clone size: few; D gene: TRBD1; J gene: TRBJ1-1; V gene: TRBV6-1; CDR3 protein: CASRPGQGFFRAFF; CDR3 DNA: TGTGCCAGCAGACCGGGACAGGGCTTTTTTCGGGCTTTCTTT
clone size: -; D gene: TRBD2; J gene: TRBJ2-3; V gene: TRBV6-2/TRBV6-3; CDR3 protein: CASSPRTSGGYTDTQYF; CDR3 DNA: TGTGCCAGCAGCCCAAGGACTAGCGGGGGATACACAGATACGCAGTATTTT
clone size: many; D gene: TRBD2; J gene: TRBJ2-1; V gene: TRBV10-3; CDR3 protein: CAISESSSGGGNEQFF; CDR3 DNA: TGTGCCATCAGTGAGTCGAGTAGCGGGGGGGGCAATGAGCAGTTCTTC
clone size: many; D gene: -; J gene: TRBJ2-5; V gene: TRBV11-1; CDR3 protein: CAGSLLQYQETQYF; CDR3 DNA: TGTGCCGGCAGCTTATTACAGTACCAAGAGACCCAGTACTTC
clone size: many; D gene: -; J gene: TRBJ1-5; V gene: TRBV2; CDR3 protein: CASRTGQKYSNQPQHF; CDR3 DNA: TGTGCCAGCAGGACCGGACAAAAGTATAGCAATCAGCCCCAGCATTTT
clone size: -; D gene: TRBD1; J gene: TRBJ1-6; V gene: TRBV12-3/TRBV12-4; CDR3 protein: CASSLRPTGRSPLHF; CDR3 DNA: TGTGCCAGCAGTTTAAGACCGACAGGGAGATCACCCCTCCACTTT
clone size: many; D gene: -; J gene: TRBJ1-5; V gene: TRBV7-8; CDR3 protein: CASSLGRLLLKPQHF; CDR3 DNA: TGTGCCAGCAGCTTGGGACGCCTGCTCTTGAAGCCCCAGCATTTT
clone size: once; D gene: -; J gene: TRBJ1-1; V gene: TRBV7-6; CDR3 protein: CASSLATMVNEAFF; CDR3 DNA: TGTGCCAGCAGCTTAGCAACTATGGTTAATGAAGCTTTCTTT
clone size: few; D gene: -; J gene: TRBJ1-1; V gene: TRBV14; CDR3 protein: CASSPQRQRMNTEAFF; CDR3 DNA: TGTGCCAGCAGCCCCCAGCGGCAGAGGATGAACACTGAAGCTTTCTTT
clone size: many; D gene: -; J gene: TRBJ1-5; V gene: TRBV2; CDR3 protein: CASTDLSNQPQHF; CDR3 DNA: TGTGCCAGTACGGACCTTAGCAATCAGCCCCAGCATTTT
clone size: many; D gene: -; J gene: TRBJ2-5; V gene: TRBV10-3; CDR3 protein: CAISESTVETQYF; CDR3 DNA: TGTGCCATCAGTGAGTCGACGGTGGAGACCCAGTACTTC
clone size: -; D gene: -; J gene: TRBJ2-1; V gene: TRBV24-1; CDR3 protein: CATSDPAIGEQFF; CDR3 DNA: TGTGCCACCAGTGATCCAGCTATCGGTGAGCAGTTCTTC
clone size: -; D gene: TRBD2; J gene: TRBJ2-1; V gene: TRBV12-5; CDR3 protein: CASGFGGWGGRSSYNEQFF; CDR3 DNA: TGTGCTAGTGGTTTCGGGGGTTGGGGCGGGAGGAGCTCCTACAATGAGCAGTTCTTC
clone size: -; D gene: -; J gene: TRBJ1-1; V gene: TRBV10-2; CDR3 protein: CASSESLTEAFF; CDR3 DNA: TGCGCCAGCAGTGAGTCCCTTACTGAAGCTTTCTTT
clone size: few; D gene: -; J gene: TRBJ1-5; V gene: TRBV27; CDR3 protein: CASGGGLNQPQHF; CDR3 DNA: TGTGCCAGCGGTGGGGGGCTGAATCAGCCCCAGCATTTT
clone size: few; D gene: TRBD1; J gene: TRBJ1-4; V gene: TRBV5-1; CDR3 protein: CASSPGLGQTNEKLFF; CDR3 DNA: TGTGCCAGCAGCCCAGGACTGGGACAGACTAATGAAAAACTGTTTTTT
clone size: few; D gene: TRBD1; J gene: TRBJ1-2; V gene: TRBV19; CDR3 protein: CASSILQMEGAYGYTF; CDR3 DNA: TGTGCCAGTAGTATCCTCCAGATGGAGGGGGCCTATGGCTACACCTTC
clone size: many; D gene: -; J gene: TRBJ1-1; V gene: TRBV30; CDR3 protein: CAWREGLNTEAFF; CDR3 DNA: TGTGCCTGGAGGGAGGGGCTGAACACTGAAGCTTTCTTT
clone size: -; D gene: TRBD1; J gene: TRBJ1-1; V gene: TRBV4-1; CDR3 protein: CASSQYTGGRVSTEAFF; CDR3 DNA: TGCGCCAGCAGCCAATACACAGGGGGCCGGGTGAGCACTGAAGCTTTCTTT
clone size: -; D gene: -; J gene: TRBJ2-3; V gene: TRBV27; CDR3 protein: CASSGGSTSTDTQYF; CDR3 DNA: TGTGCCAGCAGTGGGGGGAGTACTAGCACAGATACGCAGTATTTT
clone size: few; D gene: TRBD1; J gene: TRBJ1-4; V gene: TRBV9; CDR3 protein: CASSAGTATNEKLFF; CDR3 DNA: TGTGCCAGCAGCGCCGGGACAGCAACTAATGAAAAACTGTTTTTT
clone size: many; D gene: -; J gene: TRBJ2-7; V gene: TRBV3-1; CDR3 protein: CASSQEWTSYEQYF; CDR3 DNA: TGTGCCAGCAGCCAAGAATGGACGAGCTACGAGCAGTACTTC
clone size: few; D gene: -; J gene: TRBJ1-3; V gene: TRBV30; CDR3 protein: CAWSPLTDSSGNTIYF; CDR3 DNA: TGTGCCTGGAGCCCCCTGACCGACAGCTCTGGAAACACCATATATTTT
clone size: few; D gene: -; J gene: TRBJ1-6; V gene: TRBV3-1; CDR3 protein: CASSQDSNSPLHF; CDR3 DNA: TGTGCCAGCAGCCAGGACAGCAATTCACCCCTCCACTTT
clone size: -; D gene: -; J gene: TRBJ2-7; V gene: TRBV2; CDR3 protein: CASRGGPTYEQYF; CDR3 DNA: TGTGCCTCCAGAGGTGGGCCGACCTACGAGCAGTACTTC
clone size: -; D gene: -; J gene: TRBJ2-1; V gene: TRBV12-3/TRBV12-4; CDR3 protein: CASSLRLQDEQFF; CDR3 DNA: TGTGCCAGCAGCCTGAGACTACAGGATGAGCAGTTCTTC
clone size: -; D gene: TRBD1; J gene: TRBJ1-2; V gene: TRBV9; CDR3 protein: CASSQGGGSGGYTF; CDR3 DNA: TGTGCCAGCAGCCAGGGGGGGGGGTCTGGTGGCTACACCTTC
clone size: few; D gene: -; J gene: TRBJ1-2; V gene: TRBV27; CDR3 protein: CASSPGPGAYGYTF; CDR3 DNA: TGTGCCAGCAGCCCGGGACCAGGGGCCTATGGCTACACCTTC
clone size: -; D gene: -; J gene: TRBJ1-4; V gene: TRBV12-3/TRBV12-4; CDR3 protein: CASSPPDGSTNEKLFF; CDR3 DNA: TGTGCCAGCAGTCCCCCGGACGGATCAACTAATGAAAAACTGTTTTTT
clone size: -; D gene: TRBD1; J gene: TRBJ2-7; V gene: TRBV7-6; CDR3 protein: CASSPNLKGAEQYF; CDR3 DNA: TGTGCCAGCAGCCCCAATCTAAAGGGGGCTGAGCAGTACTTC
clone size: -; D gene: TRBD2; J gene: TRBJ2-5; V gene: TRBV10-1; CDR3 protein: CASGGDDQETQYF; CDR3 DNA: TGCGCCAGCGGGGGGGACGACCAAGAGACCCAGTACTTC
clone size: many; D gene: -; J gene: TRBJ1-5; V gene: TRBV10-3; CDR3 protein: CAISEVDNQPQHF; CDR3 DNA: TGTGCCATCAGTGAGGTCGACAATCAGCCCCAGCATTTT
clone size: many; D gene: TRBD1; J gene: TRBJ2-1; V gene: TRBV20-1; CDR3 protein: CSARGDRASNEQFF; CDR3 DNA: TGCAGTGCTAGGGGGGACAGGGCAAGCAATGAGCAGTTCTTC
clone size: many; D gene: -; J gene: TRBJ2-3; V gene: TRBV27; CDR3 protein: CASSLYPGSTDTQYF; CDR3 DNA: TGTGCCAGCAGTTTATATCCAGGGAGCACAGATACGCAGTATTTT
clone size: many; D gene: -; J gene: TRBJ2-2; V gene: TRBV29-1; CDR3 protein: CSVLTENTGELFF; CDR3 DNA: TGCAGCGTCTTGACAGAGAACACCGGGGAGCTGTTTTTT
clone size: few; D gene: -; J gene: TRBJ1-6; V gene: TRBV18; CDR3 protein: CASSPGANSPLHF; CDR3 DNA: TGTGCCAGCTCACCTGGCGCAAATTCACCCCTCCACTTT
clone size: few; D gene: TRBD1; J gene: TRBJ1-5; V gene: TRBV6-2/TRBV6-3; CDR3 protein: CASSYSHGRTGVSNQPQHF; CDR3 DNA: TGTGCCAGCAGTTACTCTCACGGGAGGACAGGGGTAAGCAATCAGCCCCAGCATTTT
clone size: -; D gene: TRBD2; J gene: TRBJ2-1; V gene: TRBV29-1; CDR3 protein: CSSGRGSDEQFF; CDR3 DNA: TGCAGCTCCGGGAGGGGGTCGGATGAGCAGTTCTTC
clone size: few; D gene: TRBD2; J gene: TRBJ2-5; V gene: TRBV5-1; CDR3 protein: CASGGAGGQQETQYF; CDR3 DNA: TGCGCCAGCGGAGGGGCGGGGGGGCAACAAGAGACCCAGTACTTC
clone size: -; D gene: TRBD1; J gene: TRBJ2-7; V gene: TRBV5-1; CDR3 protein: CASSLAPWDRGNYEQYF; CDR3 DNA: TGCGCCAGCAGCTTGGCCCCATGGGACAGGGGGAACTACGAGCAGTACTTC
clone size: few; D gene: -; J gene: TRBJ2-1; V gene: TRBV7-8; CDR3 protein: CASSRGAAGGTEQFF; CDR3 DNA: TGTGCCAGCAGCCGAGGAGCCGCAGGGGGGACAGAGCAGTTCTTC
clone size: few; D gene: TRBD2; J gene: TRBJ2-3; V gene: TRBV19; CDR3 protein: CASSTSDWGGTSTDTQYF; CDR3 DNA: TGTGCCAGTAGTACCTCAGATTGGGGGGGAACTAGCACAGATACGCAGTATTTT